Here is one T cell receptor (beta chain) with its context. Its cognate antigen is unknown. The data were obtained in a study of post-analysis software for immune sequencing data. Unique molecular identifiers were present in the TCR beta cDNA libraries. TCRdb re-analysed the PCR reads in MiXCR, keeping a single row per CDR3 protein. The profile shows around 770,000 distinct CDR3 sequences, around 46% of them singletons. General study points: In patients, roughly five TRBV segments were more frequent than in controls, with TRBV5-6, TRBV5-1 and TRBV20-1 among them. When the samples were clustered directly with F measure, those that had been prepared in the same batch showed strong co-clustering.

Trimming pared 1 base from V and 8 bases from J, leaving 11 bases between. The germline gives CDR1 LGHDT, CDR2 YNNKEL (reference sequence). The CDR3 extends over 13 amino acids. The TCR originated in a girl under 18 with multiple sclerosis. The V call is TRBV3-1, the J call TRBJ1-1, with no clear D. Sequenced material: blood. The CDR3 sequence: CASSQGRGGEAFF. CDR3 nucleotide sequence: TGTGCCAGCAGCCAAGGTAGAGGAGGCGAAGCTTTCTTT.